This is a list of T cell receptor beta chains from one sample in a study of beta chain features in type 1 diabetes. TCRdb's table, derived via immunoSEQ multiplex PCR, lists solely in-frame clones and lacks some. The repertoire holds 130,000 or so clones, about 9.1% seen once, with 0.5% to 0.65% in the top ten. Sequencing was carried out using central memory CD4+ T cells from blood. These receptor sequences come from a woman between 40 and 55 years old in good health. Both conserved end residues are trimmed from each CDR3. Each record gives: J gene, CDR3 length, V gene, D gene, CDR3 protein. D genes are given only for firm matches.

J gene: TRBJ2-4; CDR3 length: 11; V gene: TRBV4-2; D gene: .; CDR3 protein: ASSGRDKNIQY
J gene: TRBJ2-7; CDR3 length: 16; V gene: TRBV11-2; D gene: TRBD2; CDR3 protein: ASSLRPGLAGRPYEQY
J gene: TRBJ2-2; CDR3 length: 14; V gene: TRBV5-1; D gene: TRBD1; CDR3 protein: ASNPRTGSNTGELF
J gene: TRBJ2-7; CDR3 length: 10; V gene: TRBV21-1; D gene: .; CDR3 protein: ASSLCVRVKY
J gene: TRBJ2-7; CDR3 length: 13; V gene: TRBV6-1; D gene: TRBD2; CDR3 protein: ASRALAGQDYEQY
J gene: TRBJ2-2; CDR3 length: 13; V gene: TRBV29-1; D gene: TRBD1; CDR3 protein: SARQGLSNTGELF
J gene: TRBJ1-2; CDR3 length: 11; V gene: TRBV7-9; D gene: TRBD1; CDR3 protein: ASSFGQDEGYT
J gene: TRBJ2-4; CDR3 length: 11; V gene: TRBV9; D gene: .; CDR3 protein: ASSTRTENIQY
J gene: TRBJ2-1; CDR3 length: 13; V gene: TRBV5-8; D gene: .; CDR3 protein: ASSPGRGGVNEQF
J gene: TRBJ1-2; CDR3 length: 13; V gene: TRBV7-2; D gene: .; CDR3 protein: ASSLEPVRAGGYT
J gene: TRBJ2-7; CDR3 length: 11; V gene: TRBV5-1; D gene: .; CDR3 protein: ASSQETAYEQY
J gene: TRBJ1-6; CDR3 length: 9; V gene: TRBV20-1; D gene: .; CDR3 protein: SASHTTTLH
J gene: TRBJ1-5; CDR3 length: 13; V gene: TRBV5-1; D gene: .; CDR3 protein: ASSLGQTKNQPQH
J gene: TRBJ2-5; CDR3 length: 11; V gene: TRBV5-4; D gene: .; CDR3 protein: ASSLDSQETQY
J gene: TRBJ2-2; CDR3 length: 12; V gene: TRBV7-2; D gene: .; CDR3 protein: ASSPGSRTGELF
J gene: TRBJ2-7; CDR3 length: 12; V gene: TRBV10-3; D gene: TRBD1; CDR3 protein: AISPGQGNYEQY
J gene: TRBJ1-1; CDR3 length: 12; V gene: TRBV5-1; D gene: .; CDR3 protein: ASSYTTGNTEAF
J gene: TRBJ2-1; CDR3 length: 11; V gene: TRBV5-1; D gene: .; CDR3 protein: ASTRGSEGEQF
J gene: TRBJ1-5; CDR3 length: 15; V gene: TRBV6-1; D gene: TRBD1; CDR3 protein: ASSATKDRGRKQPQH
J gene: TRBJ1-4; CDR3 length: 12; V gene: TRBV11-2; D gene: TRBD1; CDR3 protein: ASSFDRAAEKLF
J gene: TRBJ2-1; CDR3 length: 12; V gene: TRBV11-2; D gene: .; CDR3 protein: ASSLARSRNEQF
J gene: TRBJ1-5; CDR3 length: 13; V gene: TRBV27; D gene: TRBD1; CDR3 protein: ASSFGQGSNQPQH
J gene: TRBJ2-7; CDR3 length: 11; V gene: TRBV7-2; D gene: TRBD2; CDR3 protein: ASSRLAGHEQY
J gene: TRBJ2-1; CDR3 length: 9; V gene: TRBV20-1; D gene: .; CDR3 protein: SAEDRHEQF
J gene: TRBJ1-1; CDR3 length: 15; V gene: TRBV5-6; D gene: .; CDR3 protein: ASSFSGDTRYGTEAF
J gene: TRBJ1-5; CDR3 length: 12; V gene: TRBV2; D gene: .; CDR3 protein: ASSEAGPNQPQH
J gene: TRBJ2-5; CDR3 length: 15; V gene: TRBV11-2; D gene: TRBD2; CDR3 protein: ASSLGTLAGLQETQY
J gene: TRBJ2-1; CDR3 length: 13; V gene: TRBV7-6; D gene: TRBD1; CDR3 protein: TSSSRQGANNEQF
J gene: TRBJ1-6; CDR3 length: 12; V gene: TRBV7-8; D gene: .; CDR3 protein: ASSLGDTNSPLH
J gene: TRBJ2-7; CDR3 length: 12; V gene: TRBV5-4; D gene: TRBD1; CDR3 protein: ASSRTGSSYEQY
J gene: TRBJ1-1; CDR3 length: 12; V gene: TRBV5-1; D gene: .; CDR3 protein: ASSLGVRGTEAF
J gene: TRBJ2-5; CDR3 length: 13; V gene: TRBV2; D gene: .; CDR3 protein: ASSFYGAVQETQY
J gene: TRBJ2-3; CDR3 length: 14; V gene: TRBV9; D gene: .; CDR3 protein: ASSPRDNFYTDTQY
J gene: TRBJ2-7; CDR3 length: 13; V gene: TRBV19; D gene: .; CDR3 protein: ASSSADFPSYEQY
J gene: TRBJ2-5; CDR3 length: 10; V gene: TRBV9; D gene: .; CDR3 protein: ASSPGEETQY
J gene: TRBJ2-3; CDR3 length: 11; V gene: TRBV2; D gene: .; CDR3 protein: ASKTTSTDTQY